One sample yielded the 16 T cell receptor beta chains listed below, sequenced in a study of blood T cell repertoires in COVID-19. The table came from immunoSEQ multiplex PCR; TCRdb's copy has only in-frame clones and leaves some out. This sample has a few hundred thousand clones, with roughly 87% found just once. What was sequenced was PBMCs or T cells enriched from blood (not recorded which). Receptors originate from a man younger than 35 who had recovered from COVID-19.

About this clone itself: Within the sample, other DNA sequences also encode this same CDR3. The chain combines TRBV3-1 (or the pseudogene TRBV3-2) with TRBJ1-5, with D possibly matching TRBD1 (5 bases). The CDR3 sequence is 13 residues long. Trimming stripped 4 bases from V and 2 bases from J, with 6 bases between. The germline CDR1 and CDR2 sequences are LGHDT and YNNKEL (reference sequence). CDR3 nucleotides: TGTGCCAGCAGCCGGGGGGGCAATCAGCCCCAGCATTTT. Protein product: CASSRGGNQPQHF.

The table lists this clone with many counts. The gene calls are TRBV4-1 and TRBJ1-2; D is uncertain. The CDR3 totals 13 residues. The ends were cut back, 0 bases at V and 4 bases at J, with 6 bases in the middle. Looked up from germline, CDR1 is MGHRA and CDR2 is YSYEKL. The CDR3 DNA reads as TGCGCCAGCAGCCAAGAACCCGGCTATGGCTACACCTTC. Its translation: CASSQEPGYGYTF.

The V gene is TRBV29-1, the J gene TRBJ2-5; 9 bases are a match to TRBD2. V was clipped by 4 bases and J by 4 bases; unmatched bases: 4. The germline CDR1 and CDR2 sequences are SQVTM and ANQGSEA. The CDR3 runs to 13 residues. The CDR3 DNA sequence: TGCAGCGTTGTGCTAGCGGGAACAGAGACCCAGTACTTC. This sequence encodes CSVVLAGTETQYF.

This chain joins TRBV19 and TRBJ1-2; 7 bases map to TRBD1. J gave up 2 bases and V 6 bases, and 12 bases lay outside the gene matches. This CDR3 has 16 residues. Germline CDR1 reads LNHDA; CDR2 reads SQIVND (reference sequence). The CDR3 spells CASRKTGTAINYGYTF. The CDR3 DNA is TGTGCCAGTAGGAAGACCGGGACAGCAATAAACTATGGCTACACCTTC.

The chain carries TRBV5-1 and TRBJ2-7, with TRBD2 matching over 15 bases. Trimming at V came to 4 bases and at J to 3 bases, leaving 5 bases not matched to a gene. This CDR3 has 16 residues. Germline assignment: CDR1 SGHRS and CDR2 YFSETQ. The CDR3 here is CASSAGLAGGRYEQYF. The CDR3 nucleotides read TGCGCCAGCAGCGCGGGACTAGCGGGGGGCCGCTACGAGCAGTACTTC.

V and J are TRBV28 and TRBJ2-5; unclear D gene. The ends were cut back, 1 base at V and 5 bases at J, with 17 bases in the middle. This CDR3 spans 16 amino acids. Germline assignment: CDR1 MDHEN and CDR2 SYDVKM. The CDR3 loop is CASSLSGVTTRETQYF. The DNA of the CDR3 is TGTGCCAGCAGTTTATCCGGAGTAACGACCCGGGAGACCCAGTACTTC.

V gene TRBV27 combines with J gene TRBJ1-2; 7 bases map to TRBD1. The germline V gene encodes CDR1 MNHEY and CDR2 SMNVEV (reference sequence). This CDR3 comprises 14 residues. Trimming cost V 0 bases and J 5 bases; bases outside gene matches: 3. The CDR3 spells CASSLSSRGYGYTF. In DNA form, the CDR3 reads TGTGCCAGCAGTTTATCTTCCAGGGGGTATGGCTACACCTTC.

CDR3 loop: CASSPTANHNEQFF. The CDR3 bases are TGTGCCAGCAGTCCCACAGCCAACCACAATGAGCAGTTCTTC. The chain links TRBV28 to TRBJ2-1; D call uncertain. Germline-derived CDR1 and CDR2 are MDHEN and SYDVKM. Trimming left V 5 bases short and J 5 bases short, with 13 bases between. The CDR3 runs 14 residues.

This rearrangement joins TRBV5-1 to TRBJ2-1; 10 bases line up with TRBD2. The CDR3 has 15 residues. V shed 8 bases and J 5 bases; nucleotides not matched to a gene: 10. Germline values: CDR1 SGHRS, CDR2 YFSETQ. CDR3 bases: TGCGCCAGTCAAAACCCTGGACTAGCGGACAATGAGCAGTTCTTC. Protein sequence: CASQNPGLADNEQFF.

This chain links TRBV19 with TRBJ2-7; weak D call: TRBD2 (5 bases). Trimming left V 5 bases short and J 2 bases short, with 16 bases between. The CDR3 totals 15 residues. The germline gives CDR1 LNHDA, CDR2 SQIVND (reference sequence). CDR3 sequence (DNA): TGTGCCAGTAGTCCCCGATCTGGACTCGCCTACGAGCAGTACTTC. It is translated as CASSPRSGLAYEQYF.

V usage is TRBV5-1 and J usage is TRBJ2-1, with 11 bases identical to TRBD2. The junction had 6 bases not matched to a gene; V was cut back by 3 bases and J by 7 bases. The CDR3 is 15 amino acids. CDR1 is SGHRS, CDR2 YFSETQ, per germline. The CDR3 region is CASSSGTSGVNEQFF. The CDR3 DNA reads as TGCGCCAGCAGCTCCGGGACTAGCGGCGTGAATGAGCAGTTCTTC.

The V call is TRBV6-5, the J call TRBJ2-7; TRBD1 agrees at 7 bases. The germline gives CDR1 MNHEY, CDR2 SVGAGI. The CDR3 extends over 12 amino acids. V gave up 7 bases and J gave up 6 bases; unmatched junction bases: 6. CDR3 nucleotide sequence: TGTGCCAGCAACGGACAGGCGGGCGAGCAGTACTTC. The encoded protein is CASNGQAGEQYF.

This clone was picked up one time. V gene TRBV27 combines with J gene TRBJ2-7; 8 bases align to TRBD1. Trimming took 6 bases from V and 4 from J; bases not matched to a gene: 14. Germline V gene data show CDR1 as MNHEY and CDR2 as SMNVEV (reference sequence). The CDR3 has 16 residues. CDR3 in amino acids: CASSSGYRGASYEQYF. In DNA, the CDR3 is TGTGCCAGCAGCTCGGGGTACAGGGGGGCCTCTTACGAGCAGTACTTC.

The chain couples TRBV11-2 to TRBJ1-6; 8 bases agree with TRBD1. Germline CDR1 SGHAT, CDR2 FQNNGV. Trimming at V came to 5 bases and at J to 7 bases, leaving 10 bases not matched to a gene. The CDR3 consists of 16 residues. The CDR3 DNA reads as TGTGCCAGCAGCCCCCGAGACAGGGGTGTAAATTCACCCCTCCACTTT. Protein: CASSPRDRGVNSPLHF.

This sequence joins TRBV6-5 and TRBJ2-1; the match to TRBD2 covers 8 bases. CDR3 length equals 12 residues. The V segment lost 5 bases and the J segment 9 bases; nucleotides outside the gene matches: 3. The germline V gene has CDR1 MNHEY and CDR2 SVGAGI. The CDR3 here is CASSPRGGEQFF. CDR3 DNA: TGTGCCAGCAGTCCCCGGGGGGGTGAGCAGTTCTTC.

The rearrangement links TRBV27 to TRBJ2-1; a weak D match, TRBD2 (5 bases). Germline V lookup: CDR1 MNHEY, CDR2 SMNVEV (reference sequence). The CDR3 length is 16 residues. V dropped 8 bases and J dropped 3 bases, with 20 bases sitting between them. This CDR3 is CASRPLGLPNYNEQFF. The CDR3 DNA follows: TGTGCCAGCCGTCCCCTCGGACTCCCGAACTACAATGAGCAGTTCTTC.